These 30 T cell receptor beta chains came from one sample sequenced in a study of immune evolution from preneoplasia to lung adenocarcinoma. Data came from immunoSEQ multiplex PCR; TCRdb stores just in-frame clones and leaves some out. This repertoire shows about 16,000 clones, approximately 86% found once; its top ten account for around 2.6%. The source material was FFPE invasive lung adenocarcinoma tissue. Receptor source: a person aged 65 to 85 with invasive lung adenocarcinoma.

The chain recombines TRBV7-8 with TRBJ1-1; D is unclear. V lost 0 bases to trimming and J lost 1 base, with 6 bases between them. The CDR3 runs to 14 residues. Germline CDR1 reads SGHVS; CDR2 reads FQNEAQ. The CDR3 DNA is TGTGCCAGCAGCTTAGCGCATCAGAACACTGAAGCTTTCTTT. This gives the protein CASSLAHQNTEAFF. Full variable domain (rest looked up from reference TRBV7-8 and TRBJ1-1): GAGVSQSPRYKVAKRGQDVALRCDPISGHVSLFWYQQALGQGPEFLTYFQNEAQLDKSGLPSDRFFAERPEGSVSTLKIQRTQQEDSAVYLCASSLAHQNTEAFFGQGTRLTVV.

The chain carries TRBV6-5 and TRBJ2-3, with 7 bases matching TRBD1. The CDR3 is 14 amino acids. Unmatched junction bases numbered 3, after V lost 2 bases and J lost 4 bases. Germline V gene sequence: CDR1 MNHEY, CDR2 SVGAGI. CDR3 DNA sequence: TGTGCCAGCAGTTACAGGCAGGGGGCAGATACGCAGTATTTT. This codes for CASSYRQGADTQYF.

The chain recombines TRBV28 with TRBJ1-4; 10 bases match TRBD1. The V segment lost 2 bases and the J segment 6 bases; nucleotides outside the gene matches: 6. CDR1 is MDHEN, CDR2 SYDVKM, per germline. The CDR3 loop spans 16 amino acids. The CDR3 is CASSLQTGGAHEKLFF. CDR3 bases: TGTGCCAGCAGTTTACAGACAGGGGGCGCTCATGAAAAACTGTTTTTT.

The chain employs TRBV5-1 and TRBJ2-5, with D possibly matching TRBD2 (6 bases). V lost 5 bases and J 5 bases, leaving 16 bases between the germline ends. Germline values: CDR1 SGHRS, CDR2 YFSETQ. CDR3 size: 14 residues. The CDR3 sequence: CASRRSPSGETQYF. CDR3 in DNA: TGCGCCAGCAGGCGGAGTCCGAGCGGGGAGACCCAGTACTTC.

The CDR3 nucleotides are TGCGCCAGCAGCCAAGCAGGCGGGGGGTTTGAGACCCAGTACTTC. Translating it yields CASSQAGGGFETQYF. The rearrangement uses TRBV4-1 and TRBJ2-5; TRBD2 aligns across 8 bases. Germline V lookup: CDR1 MGHRA, CDR2 YSYEKL. The CDR3 covers 15 residues. V dropped 1 base and J dropped 5; count of bases not matched to a gene: 6.

This clone showed up just a few times. The rearrangement uses TRBV7-6 and TRBJ2-7, with D maybe TRBD1 (6 bases). V lost 5 bases, J lost 6 bases, and 14 bases lay in between. Germline lookup yields CDR1 SGHVS and CDR2 FNYEAQ. This CDR3 contains 13 residues. As DNA, the CDR3 is TGTGCCAGCAGCCCGATACAGGGTGGCGAGCAGTACTTC. It codes for CASSPIQGGEQYF.

The rearrangement uses TRBV2 and TRBJ2-5; possible D gene TRBD2, 6 bases. The germline gives CDR1 SNHLY, CDR2 FYNNEI. The germline V and J ends were trimmed by 11 bases and 1 base, with 11 bases remaining between them. The CDR3 is 12 amino acids. The CDR3 sequence: CAGGKIQETQYF. CDR3 nucleotide sequence: TGTGCCGGGGGGAAGATCCAAGAGACCCAGTACTTC.

The chain links TRBV2 to TRBJ2-7, with a weak D call TRBD1 (6 bases). Germline V CDR1 and CDR2: SNHLY, FYNNEI. This CDR3 region has 13 residues. Trimming removed 5 bases at V and 6 bases at J, with 14 bases between. CDR3 sequence: CASSKQGGVEQYF. CDR3 coding DNA: TGTGCCAGCAGTAAACAGGGTGGGGTCGAGCAGTACTTC. Together with reference TRBV2 and TRBJ2-7, the CDR3 gives the full variable domain: EPEVTQTPSHQVTQMGQEVILRCVPISNHLYFYWYRQILGQKVEFLVSFYNNEISEKSEIFDDQFSVERPDGSNFTLKIRSTKLEDSAMYFCASSKQGGVEQYFGPGTRLTVT.

J is TRBJ1-1 and V is TRBV7-9, with TRBD1 matching 7 bases. The ends lost 0 bases at V and 6 bases at J; junction bases unmatched: 10. The CDR3 consists of 16 residues. Germline V CDR1 and CDR2: SEHNR, FQNEAQ (reference sequence). CDR3 residues: CASSLAKGAGGAEAFF. The DNA of the CDR3 is TGTGCCAGCAGCTTAGCGAAGGGGGCTGGAGGCGCTGAAGCTTTCTTT.

The table lists this clone with a few counts. This chain connects TRBV19 to TRBJ1-5, with a possible D match to TRBD1 (6 bases). V lost 6 bases, J lost 9 bases, and 18 bases lay in between. The CDR3 runs 14 residues. Germline V CDR1 and CDR2: LNHDA, SQIVND (reference sequence). In DNA, the CDR3 is TGTGCCAGTAGGGAGAACAGGGTAGACGGGCCCCAGCATTTT. This translates into CASRENRVDGPQHF.

The chain links TRBV6-4 to TRBJ2-1, with TRBD1 matching over 7 bases. Trimming at V came to 5 bases and at J to 2 bases, leaving 9 bases not matched to a gene. This CDR3 is built from 16 residues. Germline assignment: CDR1 MRHNA and CDR2 SNTAGT. The CDR3 DNA sequence: TGTGCCAGCAGTCCCACCTGGACAGGCCCCTACAATGAGCAGTTCTTC. It codes for CASSPTWTGPYNEQFF.

The gene calls are TRBV28 and TRBJ1-1, with a weak D call TRBD1 (6 bases). Trimming removed 4 bases at V and 4 bases at J, with 13 bases between. Germline assignment: CDR1 MDHEN and CDR2 SYDVKM. The CDR3 runs 14 residues. This chain's CDR3 is CASSYQGRITEAFF. The CDR3 nucleotides are TGTGCCAGCAGTTATCAGGGGAGGATCACTGAAGCTTTCTTT.

CDR3 DNA: TGTGCCAGCAGTTACTACGGGTTAGATACGCAGTATTTT. Protein: CASSYYGLDTQYF. This chain joins TRBV6-6 and TRBJ2-3; no definite D call. Germline CDR1 is MNHNY and CDR2 is SVGAGI (reference sequence). Trimming left V 1 base short and J 5 bases short, with 7 bases between. CDR3 length: 13 amino acids.

This clone appeared a single time. This chain connects TRBV5-1 to TRBJ2-1; the D gene is possibly TRBD2 (7 bases). Germline V gene data show CDR1 as SGHRS and CDR2 as YFSETQ. This CDR3 has 16 amino acids. V was cut by 4 bases and J by 2 bases, with 16 bases left in between. The CDR3 loop reads CASSTGGGGPYNEQFF. CDR3 DNA sequence: TGCGCCAGCAGCACCGGAGGGGGGGGGCCCTACAATGAGCAGTTCTTC.

This chain uses TRBV11-1 with TRBJ1-1, with D possibly TRBD1 on 6 matching bases. CDR1 is SGHAT, CDR2 FQDESV, per germline (reference sequence). V was pared by 0 bases and J by 4 bases, with 15 bases between. The CDR3 contains 16 residues. Written as DNA, the CDR3 is TGTGCCAGCAGCTTAGCGCAGGCAGGGGTCAGCACTGAAGCTTTCTTT. Its translation: CASSLAQAGVSTEAFF.

This chain joins TRBV7-9 and TRBJ2-6; D is possibly TRBD1 (6 bases). V lost 5 bases and J 4 bases, leaving 12 bases between the germline ends. Germline CDR1 and CDR2: SEHNR and FQNEAQ (reference sequence). The CDR3 spans 15 residues. The chain's CDR3 is CASSAGAGGANVLTF. The CDR3 DNA is TGTGCCAGCAGCGCAGGGGCTGGGGGGGCCAACGTCCTGACTTTC.

The chain employs TRBV5-1 and TRBJ1-1, with a tentative D call TRBD1 (5 bases). In germline, CDR1 is SGHRS, CDR2 YFSETQ. The V end lost 0 bases, the J end lost 1 base, and 10 bases lay between the germline ends. The CDR3 has 15 residues. CDR3 in amino acids: CASSLVGGQNTEAFF. CDR3 nucleotide sequence: TGCGCCAGCAGCTTGGTTGGGGGTCAGAACACTGAAGCTTTCTTT.

V gene TRBV11-2 combines with J gene TRBJ2-2; 7 nucleotides match TRBD1. This CDR3 has 15 residues. CDR1 and CDR2 from the germline V gene are SGHAT and FQNNGV. The trim removed 1 base at V and 6 bases at J, leaving 5 bases unmatched. The CDR3, as DNA: TGTGCCAGCAGCTTAGGGGACAGAATTGCCGGGGAGCTGTTTTTT. Its translation: CASSLGDRIAGELFF.

This clone was recorded a few times. The chain employs TRBV6-5 and TRBJ2-7, with D tentatively TRBD1 (7 bases). CDR3 size: 14 residues. Trimming pared 7 bases from V and 3 bases from J, leaving 16 bases between. Germline V gene sequence: CDR1 MNHEY, CDR2 SVGAGI. CDR3 region: CASTRGVGVYEQYF. The DNA for the CDR3 is TGTGCCAGCACCAGGGGGGTCGGCGTCTACGAGCAGTACTTC.

This chain links TRBV7-9 with TRBJ1-1; D ambiguous. CDR3 length: 12 residues. From germline, CDR1 is SEHNR and CDR2 FQNEAQ (reference sequence). The ends were cut back, 1 base at V and 6 bases at J, with 6 bases in the middle. The CDR3 sequence is CASSLGTPEAFF. In DNA, the CDR3 is TGTGCCAGCAGCTTAGGGACCCCTGAAGCTTTCTTT.

This clone was seen only once. The chain combines TRBV28 with TRBJ2-3; D possibly matches TRBD1 or TRBD2 (5 bases each). The CDR3 is 15 amino acids. Germline CDR1 reads MDHEN; CDR2 reads SYDVKM. V was pared by 6 bases and J by 0 bases, with 13 bases between. CDR3 sequence (DNA): TGTGCCAGCAGCAGGACTGGGGCCAGCACAGATACGCAGTATTTT. Translated, it gives CASSRTGASTDTQYF.

This clone appeared a single time. The rearrangement uses TRBV19 and TRBJ2-5; D may match TRBD1 or TRBD2 (5 bases each). V was cut by 7 bases and J by 2 bases, with 14 bases left in between. Looked up from germline, CDR1 is LNHDA and CDR2 is SQIVND (reference sequence). The length of the CDR3 is 14 residues. This CDR3 is CASNQRGDQETQYF. CDR3 nucleotide sequence: TGTGCCAGTAATCAAAGAGGGGATCAAGAGACCCAGTACTTC. Together with reference TRBV19 and TRBJ2-5, the CDR3 gives the full variable domain: DGGITQSPKYLFRKEGQNVTLSCEQNLNHDAMYWYRQDPGQGLRLIYYSQIVNDFQKGDIAEGYSVSREKKESFPLTVTSAQKNPTAFYLCASNQRGDQETQYFGPGTRLLVL.

The chain joins TRBV2 to TRBJ1-2; TRBD1 matches 9 bases. With 6 bases clipped from V and 0 bases from J, the junction kept 5 bases outside the gene matches. The V gene's germline CDR1 is SNHLY and CDR2 FYNNEI. The CDR3 covers 15 residues. CDR3 sequence reads: CASSVGQGANYGYTF. The CDR3 DNA reads as TGTGCCAGCAGCGTGGGACAGGGAGCTAACTATGGCTACACCTTC.

The chain couples TRBV27 to TRBJ2-5, with TRBD2 matching over 8 bases. CDR1 and CDR2 (germline): MNHEY, SMNVEV (reference sequence). CDR3 length equals 15 residues. Trimming cost V 3 bases and J 1 base; bases outside gene matches: 4. CDR3 in amino acids: CASSFTAGVQETQYF. CDR3 nucleotides: TGTGCCAGCAGTTTCACAGCGGGAGTCCAAGAGACCCAGTACTTC.

CDR3 sequence: CASSLVGGSYTF. The CDR3 DNA sequence: TGCGCCAGCAGCTTGGTTGGAGGGAGCTACACCTTC. The V gene is TRBV5-1, the J gene TRBJ1-2; no firm D call. This CDR3 comprises 12 residues. Trimming removed 0 bases at V and 9 bases at J, with 9 bases between. Germline CDR1 is SGHRS and CDR2 is YFSETQ.

The count of this clone is one. The chain joins TRBV6-1 to TRBJ2-3, with D possibly TRBD1 on 6 matching bases. V shed 4 bases and J shed 4 bases, with 12 bases lying between them. This CDR3 is built from 14 residues. Germline CDR1 and CDR2: MNHNS and SASEGT. CDR3 region: CASSGRGFADTQYF. CDR3 DNA sequence: TGTGCCAGCAGTGGCAGGGGTTTCGCAGATACGCAGTATTTT.

About this clone itself: This specimen includes other DNA sequences encoding the same CDR3. The CDR3 reads CASSWTGEEEAFF. The CDR3 coding sequence is TGTGCCAGCAGTTGGACAGGGGAGGAAGAAGCTTTCTTT. V gene TRBV2 combines with J gene TRBJ1-1; 9 bases fit TRBD1. V dropped 5 bases and J dropped 8; count of bases not matched to a gene: 6. Germline V gene data show CDR1 as SNHLY and CDR2 as FYNNEI. The CDR3 runs 13 residues.

The chain carries TRBV5-4 and TRBJ2-3, with TRBD1 matching over 8 bases. This CDR3 is built from 15 residues. CDR1 SGHNT and CDR2 YYREEE come from the germline V gene (reference sequence). V gave up 4 bases and J gave up 1 base; unmatched junction bases: 5. The CDR3 DNA reads as TGTGCCAGCAGCCACGGACAGGGTGGCACAGATACGCAGTATTTT. It encodes CASSHGQGGTDTQYF.

The chain recombines TRBV5-1 with TRBJ2-3; 16 bases are a match to TRBD2. CDR1 is SGHRS and CDR2 is YFSETQ in the germline V gene. J was trimmed by 2 bases and V by 4 bases; bases with no gene match: 4. The CDR3 is 17 amino acids. For the CDR3, the DNA is TGCGCCAGCAGCGGAGGGACTAGCGGGGGGGCCACAGATACGCAGTATTTT. Translating gives CASSGGTSGGATDTQYF.

The V and J genes are TRBV30 and TRBJ2-7; 7 bases are shared with TRBD1. From germline, CDR1 is GTSNPN and CDR2 SVGIG (reference sequence). The CDR3 is made up of 13 amino acids. V lost 1 base to trimming and J lost 4 bases; unmatched junction nucleotides: 4. CDR3 region: CAWSGDRVYEQYF. CDR3 sequence (DNA): TGTGCCTGGAGTGGCGACAGGGTGTACGAGCAGTACTTC.